This TCR beta chain was profiled in a study of OX40 agonist ivuxolimab in advanced cancers. Regarding the complete study: Ivuxolimab was a fully human IgG2 agonistic monoclonal antibody targeting the costimulatory receptor OX40 (CD134). Patients were allowed to have had prior anti-PD-1, anti-PD-L1 or anti-CTLA-4 therapy, and more than 35% of the dose-escalation patients had been treated with checkpoint inhibitors. Of the roughly 52 dose-escalation patients, hepatocellular carcinoma was present in about 20, melanoma in roughly 15, renal cell carcinoma in 9 and head and neck cancer in 9. Intravenous ivuxolimab was administered to patients every 2 weeks at six dose levels: 0.01, 0.1, 0.3, 1.5, 3 and 10 mg/kg. In the dose-escalation cohort, over 65% of patients were male, and the mean age was roughly 60 years, with a range of 23 to 79. The paper reports the monotherapy dose-escalation portion (N ≈ 50 patients) of the phase I ivuxolimab trial. The purpose of peripheral TCRbeta sequencing was to test whether ivuxolimab changed TCR sequence diversity and led to clonal T-cell expansion. Partial responses were achieved by three dose-escalation patients, of whom one had hepatocellular carcinoma and two had cutaneous melanoma. On the study overall, not on this receptor specifically: Low levels of normalized T-cell clonal expansion were also seen in some patients who did not respond. At doses of 0.1 to 3.0 mg/kg, clonal expansion of both CD4+ and CD8+ T cells in blood was seen between baseline and week 6. Partial responders in the 0.1-3.0 mg/kg groups had among the lowest normalized peripheral clonal expansion, especially among CD8+ T cells. After ivuxolimab, more expanded clones were found on average in CD8+ T cells than in CD4+ T cells. Antigen specificity was not determined for the clonally expanded peripheral T cells.

To sequence the TCRbeta CDR3 region, genomic DNA was isolated from the sorted cells. TCRbeta CDR3 regions were sequenced using the immunoSEQ Assay. TCRdb mirrors the immuneACCESS table, restricted to in-frame sequences. Some clones are absent from its copies; in checked studies, under half trace to an unresolved V gene, and the reason for the others is unknown. The sample includes 95,000 or so clones, with 92% observed a single time. The ten largest clonotypes hold around 0.51% of the sample. Patients with a history of autoimmune disease or receiving systemic immunosuppression were excluded from the trial. In every dose cohort, peripheral blood was drawn for TCR sequencing at baseline, cycle 4 day 1, and cycle 7 day 1. The samples were drawn from a first-in-human, open-label, multicenter phase I dose-escalation trial of ivuxolimab. Adults with locally advanced or metastatic melanoma, renal cell carcinoma, hepatocellular carcinoma or head and neck squamous cell carcinoma were enrolled in the trial. Before TCR sequencing, CD4+ T cells and CD8+ T cells from peripheral blood were sorted into separate populations.

Based on the germline V gene, the CDR1 and CDR2 sequences are SGHVS and FNYEAQ. The trim is 5 bases for V and 6 bases for J, with a gap of 14 bases between the germline ends. The CDR3 starts with the cysteine, ends with the phenylalanine, and has 14 residues. This entry keeps only the CDR3 DNA: 42 bases, framed from base 1. Comments on this clone: Its antigen specificity is not known. No quality values exist for individual bases; no much larger clone is one base distant.

The chain is made from TRBV7-6 and TRBJ2-1, with the D gene call left open. The input for sequencing was CD4+ or CD8+ T cells sorted from blood, taken in a trial of the OX40 agonist ivuxolimab. This TCR was sampled from an adult with an advanced solid tumor such as melanoma, head and neck, liver or kidney cancer. The CDR3 protein is CASSPPTTGNEQFF. The sequence in DNA is TGTGCCAGCAGCCCTCCTACCACCGGCAATGAGCAGTTCTTC.